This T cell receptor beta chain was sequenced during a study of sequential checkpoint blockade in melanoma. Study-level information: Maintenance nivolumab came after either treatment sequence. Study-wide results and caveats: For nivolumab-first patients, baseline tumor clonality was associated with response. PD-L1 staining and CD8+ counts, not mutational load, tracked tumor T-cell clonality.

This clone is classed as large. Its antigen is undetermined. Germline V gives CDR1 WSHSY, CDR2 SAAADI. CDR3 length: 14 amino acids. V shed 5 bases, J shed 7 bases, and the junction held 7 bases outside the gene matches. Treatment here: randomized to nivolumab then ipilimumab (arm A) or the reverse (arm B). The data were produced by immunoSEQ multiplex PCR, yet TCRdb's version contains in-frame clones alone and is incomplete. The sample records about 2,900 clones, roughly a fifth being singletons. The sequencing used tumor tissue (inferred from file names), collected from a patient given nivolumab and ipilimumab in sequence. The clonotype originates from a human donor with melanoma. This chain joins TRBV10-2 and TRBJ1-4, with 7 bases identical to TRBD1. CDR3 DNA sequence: TGCGCCAGCAGTTTACAGGGGCGAGGTGAAAAACTGTTTTTT. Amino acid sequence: CASSLQGRGEKLFF.